This section outlines one T cell receptor (beta chain) sequence together with its context. Participants had their cohort set by participant-reported clinical history. The method was immunoSEQ multiplex PCR; TCRdb's version includes in-frame clones alone and lacks a portion of them. The sample yields approximately 230,000 clones, almost 85% seen once. This record belongs to a study of blood T cell repertoires in COVID-19. The overall study: Acute and convalescent COVID-19 specimens originated in the United States, Italy and Spain.

The CDR3 extends over 14 amino acids. Losses at the gene ends were 3 bases for V and 9 bases for J; bases not matched to a gene: 6. Germline CDR1 is SGHTA and CDR2 is FQGTGA. V usage is TRBV7-3 and J usage is TRBJ2-1; 9 nucleotides match TRBD1. The sequencing sample was made of PBMCs or T cells enriched from blood (not recorded which). The clonotype originates from a man in his forties who had recovered from COVID-19. The CDR3 reads CASSLDRGLGEQFF. CDR3 coding DNA: TGTGCCAGCAGCTTGGACAGGGGATTGGGTGAGCAGTTCTTC.